This passage covers 10 T cell receptor beta chains from one sample sequenced in a study of blood T cell repertoires in COVID-19. TCRdb keeps only in-frame clones here, not all; method: immunoSEQ multiplex PCR. The data hold some 150,000 clones, with 80% to 90% observed a single time. The material sequenced was peripheral blood. These TCRs come from a woman in her forties or fifties with acute or convalescent COVID-19.

The chain couples TRBV4-2 to TRBJ1-1; TRBD1 is a possible D gene (6 bases). This CDR3 is built from 15 residues. The V gene lost 1 base and the J gene lost 3 bases, with 12 bases spanning the gap. Germline V gives CDR1 LGHNA, CDR2 YNFKEQ. The CDR3 sequence is CASSQARAGDTEAFF. As DNA, the CDR3 is TGTGCCAGCAGCCAAGCCAGGGCAGGGGACACTGAAGCTTTCTTT.

The chain couples TRBV5-1 to TRBJ2-2; TRBD2 agrees at 9 bases. CDR1 SGHRS and CDR2 YFSETQ come from the germline V gene. CDR3 length: 16 amino acids. V lost 0 bases to trimming and J lost 5 bases; unmatched junction nucleotides: 5. The CDR3 coding sequence is TGCGCCAGCAGCTTGGTCCTAGCGGGGCAAACCGGGGAGCTGTTTTTT. It is translated as CASSLVLAGQTGELFF. Combining the CDR3 with reference TRBV5-1 and TRBJ2-2 gives the whole variable domain KAGVTQTPRYLIKTRGQQVTLSCSPISGHRSVSWYQQTPGQGLQFLFEYFSETQRNKGNFPGRFSGRQFSNSRSEMNVSTLELGDSALYLCASSLVLAGQTGELFFGEGSRLTVL.

The J gene is TRBJ1-2, the V gene TRBV19; D not certain. CDR3 length equals 16 residues. The germline V gene encodes CDR1 LNHDA and CDR2 SQIVND (reference sequence). V was shortened by 0 bases and J by 4 bases, with 15 bases between the two germline ends. CDR3 in DNA: TGTGCCAGTAGTATAGATCGGGCGGACTACGGCTATGGCTACACCTTC. Residues: CASSIDRADYGYGYTF.

This chain links TRBV30 with TRBJ2-3, with D maybe TRBD1 (6 bases). V shed 7 bases and J shed 0 bases, with 11 bases lying between them. This CDR3 contains 13 residues. Germline V gives CDR1 GTSNPN, CDR2 SVGIG (reference sequence). CDR3 sequence reads: CASGVTSTDTQYF. CDR3 DNA: TGTGCCTCAGGGGTTACTAGCACAGATACGCAGTATTTT.

The chain couples TRBV24-1 to TRBJ1-1; maybe TRBD1 (5 bases). The CDR3 length is 13 residues. Trimming left V 7 bases short and J 2 bases short, with 10 bases between. Per germline, CDR1 KGHDR and CDR2 SFDVKD. CDR3 sequence reads: CATSKTENTEAFF. DNA for the CDR3: TGTGCCACCAGCAAGACAGAAAACACTGAAGCTTTCTTT.

This clone has just a few counts. V gene TRBV6-5 combines with J gene TRBJ1-5, with a tentative D call TRBD1 (5 bases). Trimming took off 5 bases at V and 2 bases at J, with 13 bases between the two ends. Germline loops: CDR1 MNHEY, CDR2 SVGAGI. The CDR3 is 15 amino acids. CDR3: CASSPGTGGNQPQHF. DNA for the CDR3: TGTGCCAGCAGTCCCGGGACGGGGGGCAATCAGCCCCAGCATTTT.

This chain links TRBV10-3 with TRBJ1-3; TRBD1 matches at 7 bases. This CDR3 has 15 amino acids. CDR1 and CDR2 from the germline V gene are ENHRY and SYGVKD. The ends lost 2 bases at V and 3 bases at J; junction bases unmatched: 4. The CDR3, as DNA: TGTGCCATCAGTGAGAGGGGGCTTCTTGGAAACACCATATATTTT. Encoded protein: CAISERGLLGNTIYF.

This chain connects TRBV5-1 to TRBJ2-1, with unresolved D. Germline assignment: CDR1 SGHRS and CDR2 YFSETQ. Trimming left V 3 bases short and J 4 bases short, with 17 bases between. There are 16 residues in the CDR3. The DNA for the CDR3 is TGCGCCAGCAGCTGGGCCGGTCAGACGAATTACAATGAGCAGTTCTTC. It codes for CASSWAGQTNYNEQFF.

The chain is built from TRBV7-2 and TRBJ1-5, with D possibly matching TRBD1 (5 bases). This CDR3 contains 16 residues. V gave up 5 bases and J gave up 0 bases, with 14 bases separating them. From germline, CDR1 is SGHTA and CDR2 FQGNSA. The CDR3: CASSQRGGGSNQPQHF. The CDR3 nucleotides read TGTGCCAGCAGCCAAAGGGGAGGCGGTAGCAATCAGCCCCAGCATTTT.

The rearrangement uses TRBV29-1 and TRBJ2-7, with D perhaps matching TRBD2 (6 bases). Germline V gene lookup returns CDR1 SQVTM and CDR2 ANQGSEA. This CDR3 comprises 14 residues. The ends were cut back, 7 bases at V and 2 bases at J, with 18 bases in the middle. The CDR3 DNA sequence: TGCAGCGGATCAGCGGGTGGAGGGGCCTACGAGCAGTACTTC. Translated: CSGSAGGGAYEQYF.